The rows below give T cell receptor beta chains drawn from one sample of a study of blood T cell repertoires in COVID-19. The protocol was immunoSEQ multiplex PCR, while the TCRdb copy is restricted to in-frame clones and leaves out a portion. This table has some 80,000 clones, 82% appearing once. Source material: peripheral blood. The receptors were gathered from a woman aged 70-85 years with acute or convalescent COVID-19. The conserved cysteine and the conserved F or W are not part of the CDR3 here. Fields, in order: V gene, J gene, CDR3 protein.

>TRBV5-1|TRBJ2-1
ASSLTPRRVEVNEQF
>TRBV6-5|TRBJ1-4
ASSYSGDEKLF
>TRBV14|TRBJ1-2
ASSQVSRGQKANYGYT
>TRBV30|TRBJ2-2
AWGHLAGELF
>TRBV7-2|TRBJ1-2
ASVLWVTTDYGYT
>TRBV19|TRBJ2-2
ASTRDRVPGELF
>TRBV30|TRBJ1-3
AWSVSGNTIY
>TRBV30|TRBJ2-4
AWSAPGLQLAKNIQY
>TRBV3-1/TRBV3-2|TRBJ2-7
ASSGTRSGYEQY
>TRBV19|TRBJ1-1
ASSDRDTSNTEAF
>TRBV6-5|TRBJ1-3
ASRDRYSGNTIY
>TRBV9|TRBJ2-7
ASSVEMTAPPYEQY
>TRBV30|TRBJ1-6
AWRLGTANNSPLH
>TRBV18|TRBJ2-7
ASSQLTVEEQY
>TRBV3-1/TRBV3-2|TRBJ1-2
ASSQVNNGGYT
>TRBV2|TRBJ1-5
ASRSDRVRNQPQH
>TRBV10-2|TRBJ2-1
ASSDPSSWVYNEQF